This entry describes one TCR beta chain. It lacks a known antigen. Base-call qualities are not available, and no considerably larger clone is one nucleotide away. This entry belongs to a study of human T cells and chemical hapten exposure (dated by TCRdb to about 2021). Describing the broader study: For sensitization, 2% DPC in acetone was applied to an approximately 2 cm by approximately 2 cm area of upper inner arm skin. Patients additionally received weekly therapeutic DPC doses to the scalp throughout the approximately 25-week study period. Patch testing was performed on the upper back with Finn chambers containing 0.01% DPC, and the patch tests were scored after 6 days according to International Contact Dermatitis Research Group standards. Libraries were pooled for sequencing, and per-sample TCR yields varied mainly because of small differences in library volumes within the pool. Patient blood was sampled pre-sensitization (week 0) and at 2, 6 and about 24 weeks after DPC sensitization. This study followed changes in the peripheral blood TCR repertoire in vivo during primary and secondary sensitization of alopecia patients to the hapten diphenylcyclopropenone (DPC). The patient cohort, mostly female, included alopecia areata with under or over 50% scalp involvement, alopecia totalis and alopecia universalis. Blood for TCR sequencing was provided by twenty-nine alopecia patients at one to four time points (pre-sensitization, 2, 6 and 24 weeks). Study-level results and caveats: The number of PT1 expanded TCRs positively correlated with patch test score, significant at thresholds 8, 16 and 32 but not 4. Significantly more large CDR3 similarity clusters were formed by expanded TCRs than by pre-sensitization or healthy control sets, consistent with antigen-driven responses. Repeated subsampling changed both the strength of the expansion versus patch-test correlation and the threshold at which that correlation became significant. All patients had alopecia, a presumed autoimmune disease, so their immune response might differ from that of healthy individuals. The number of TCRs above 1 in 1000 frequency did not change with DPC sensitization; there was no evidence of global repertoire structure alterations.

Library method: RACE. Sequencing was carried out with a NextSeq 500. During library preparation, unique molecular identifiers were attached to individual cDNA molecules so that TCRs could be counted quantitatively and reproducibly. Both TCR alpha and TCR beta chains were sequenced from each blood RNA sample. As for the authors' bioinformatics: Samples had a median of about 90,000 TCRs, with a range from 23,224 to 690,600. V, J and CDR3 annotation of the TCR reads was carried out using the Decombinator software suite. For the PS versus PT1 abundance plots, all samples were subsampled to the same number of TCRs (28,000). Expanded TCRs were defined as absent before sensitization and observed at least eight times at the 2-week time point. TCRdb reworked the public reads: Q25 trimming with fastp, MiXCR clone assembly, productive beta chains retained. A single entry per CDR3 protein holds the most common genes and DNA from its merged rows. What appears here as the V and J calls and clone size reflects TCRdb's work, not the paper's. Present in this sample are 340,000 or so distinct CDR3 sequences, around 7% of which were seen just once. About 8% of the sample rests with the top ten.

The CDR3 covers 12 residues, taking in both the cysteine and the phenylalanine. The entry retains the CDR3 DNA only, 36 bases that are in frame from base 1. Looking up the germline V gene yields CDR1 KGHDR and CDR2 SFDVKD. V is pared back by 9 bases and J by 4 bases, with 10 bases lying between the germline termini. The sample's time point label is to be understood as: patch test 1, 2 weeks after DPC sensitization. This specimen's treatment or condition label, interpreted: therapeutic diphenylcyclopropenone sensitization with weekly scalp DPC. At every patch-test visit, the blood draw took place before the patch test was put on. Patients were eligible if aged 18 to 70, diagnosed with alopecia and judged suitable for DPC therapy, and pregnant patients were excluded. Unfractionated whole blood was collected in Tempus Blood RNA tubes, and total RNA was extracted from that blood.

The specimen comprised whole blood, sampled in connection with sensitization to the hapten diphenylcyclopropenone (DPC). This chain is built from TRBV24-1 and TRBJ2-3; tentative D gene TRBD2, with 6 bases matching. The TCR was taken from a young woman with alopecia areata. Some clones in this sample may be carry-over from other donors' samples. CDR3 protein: CATRGGPDTQYF. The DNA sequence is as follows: TGTGCCACCCGGGGAGGACCAGATACGCAGTATTTT.